The 12 T cell receptor beta chains in this list originate from one sample, sequenced in a study of monozygotic twins with inflammatory bowel disease. Using the 5' RACE reads, TCRdb records one entry per CDR3 protein without DNA. The repertoire table contains 310,000 or so distinct CDR3 sequences. The sample comprised blood. The receptor source for this set is a human donor with ulcerative colitis or Crohn's disease, or a healthy co-twin of an affected twin (not recorded which).

The rearrangement uses TRBV5-1 and TRBJ2-7; TCRdb lists TRBD2, though no DNA is available to test this call. CDR1 is SGHRS and CDR2 is YFSETQ in the germline V gene. The CDR3 has 14 residues. The CDR3 reads CASSWTASSYEQYF.

The V call is TRBV19, the J call TRBJ1-5; TCRdb returns TRBD1, unconfirmable since there is no DNA. Germline CDR1 and CDR2: LNHDA and SQIVND (reference sequence). This CDR3 spans 14 amino acids. This CDR3 reads CASSLTGASQPQHF.

This chain uses TRBV5-1 with TRBJ2-1. Germline V CDR1 and CDR2: SGHRS, YFSETQ. The CDR3 has 14 amino acids. CDR3 loop: CASSLEVSYNEQFF.

J is TRBJ1-5 and V is TRBV28; TCRdb reports TRBD1, a call that lacks DNA to check it against. In germline, CDR1 is MDHEN, CDR2 SYDVKM. The length of the CDR3 is 15 residues. Here the CDR3 reads CASRIRTGFNQPQHF.

V is TRBV4-1 and J is TRBJ2-2; TCRdb's D gene call, TRBD2, goes unchecked for lack of DNA. This CDR3 comprises 17 residues. Per the germline V gene, CDR1 is MGHRA and CDR2 is YSYEKL. CDR3 sequence: CASSLWGGSTGTGELFF.

The V call is TRBV18, the J call TRBJ2-1; the TRBD1 assignment by TCRdb is unverifiable without DNA. In germline, CDR1 is KGHSH, CDR2 LQKENI. CDR3 length: 14 amino acids. CDR3 amino acids: CASSPETGLSEQFF.

The chain recombines TRBV4-1 with TRBJ2-3; checking the TCRdb D call of TRBD2 is not possible without DNA. There are 15 residues in the CDR3. Per germline, CDR1 MGHRA and CDR2 YSYEKL. The CDR3 sequence: CASALLGPQGDTQYF.

The rearrangement links TRBV18 to TRBJ1-1. This CDR3 has 13 residues. In germline, CDR1 is KGHSH, CDR2 LQKENI. The chain's CDR3 is CASSPRRNTEAFF.

V gene TRBV19 combines with J gene TRBJ2-1; without DNA, the TCRdb call of TRBD2 cannot be checked. In germline, CDR1 is LNHDA, CDR2 SQIVND (reference sequence). This CDR3 spans 15 amino acids. The CDR3: CASSRGLADYNEQFF.

The J gene is TRBJ2-1, the V gene TRBV19; TCRdb's assignment of TRBD2 cannot be checked, as there is no DNA. CDR3 length: 16 amino acids. CDR1 and CDR2 (germline): LNHDA, SQIVND (reference sequence). CDR3 residues: CASSITSGRLGNEQFF.

The chain carries TRBV4-3 and TRBJ2-1; TCRdb outputs TRBD2, but without DNA this stays unchecked. From germline, CDR1 is LGHNA and CDR2 YSLEER. CDR3 length equals 16 residues. The CDR3 protein is CASSHVPSGAYNEQFF.

The chain carries TRBV10-3 and TRBJ2-7; TCRdb calls TRBD2, which cannot be checked without DNA. Germline V gene sequence: CDR1 ENHRY, CDR2 SYGVKD. This CDR3 is 15 amino acids long. CDR3 amino acids: CAISDKLAGAYEQYF.